This T cell receptor beta chain was captured in a study of blood T cells in healthy people across ages. Study as a whole: The capture of about one barcoded beta molecule per two T cells was achieved by template switching.

The CDR3 is 14 residues long. Germline CDR1 is SGDLS and CDR2 is YYNGEE. It was with a sample-barcoded 5' primer and a J-beta primer mix that a second PCR of roughly 7 to 12 cycles was run. From the 5' RACE reads, TCRdb called clonotypes with MiXCR, one entry per CDR3 protein. The repertoire includes hundreds of thousands of distinct CDR3 sequences, 58% of them detected once, and about 20% sits in the top ten. Points from the study as a whole: Estimates of total diversity, which came from one million sequenced T cells, were considered to be underestimates.

On this clonotype itself: The antigen is unknown.

Donors each provided about 9.5 milliliters of peripheral blood. The receptor was derived from a man between 25 and 39 years old in good health. The chain couples TRBV9 to TRBJ2-7; TRBD1 agrees at 7 bases. The J call is doubtful: the DNA matches TRBJ2-5 better. The sample comprised blood. CDR3 amino acids: CASSVQGVQETQYF. CDR3 nucleotides: TGTGCCAGCAGCGTTCAGGGGGTCCAAGAGACCCAGTACTTC.